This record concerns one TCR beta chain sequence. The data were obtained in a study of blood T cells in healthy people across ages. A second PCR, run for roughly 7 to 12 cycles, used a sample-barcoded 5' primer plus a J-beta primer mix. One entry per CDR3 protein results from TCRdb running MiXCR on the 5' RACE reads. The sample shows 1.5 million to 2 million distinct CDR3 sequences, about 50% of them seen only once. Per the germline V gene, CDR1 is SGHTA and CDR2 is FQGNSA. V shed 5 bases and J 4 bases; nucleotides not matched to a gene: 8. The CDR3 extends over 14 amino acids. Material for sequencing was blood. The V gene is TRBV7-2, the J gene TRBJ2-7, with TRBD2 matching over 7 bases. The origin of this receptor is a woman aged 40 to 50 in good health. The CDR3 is CASSPRSSGYEQYF. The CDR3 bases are TGTGCCAGCAGCCCCCGTTCTAGCGGATACGAGCAGTACTTC.